What follows are 29 T cell receptor beta chains derived from one specimen sequenced in a study of vaccination and CD4 T cells after COVID-19. The time point is: late sampling 161 to 241 days after vaccination in a few convalescent patients. TCRdb reanalysed the PCR reads using MiXCR and keeps one entry per CDR3 protein. This sample yields 30,000 or so distinct CDR3 sequences, of which almost 50% are seen a single time; 5.5% to 7% belongs to the top ten. The sequences come from CD4+ T cells from blood, collected about 7 months after SARS-CoV-2 vaccination. These receptor sequences come from a human donor who had recovered from COVID-19.

The V call is TRBV15, the J call TRBJ1-6, with 9 bases matching TRBD1. The CDR3 extends over 15 amino acids. In germline, CDR1 is LNHNV, CDR2 YYDKDF (reference sequence). Germline trimming cut 3 bases from V and 7 bases from J; bases unmatched to any gene: 4. For the CDR3, the DNA is TGTGCCACCAGCAGGCAGGGACAGGGAAATTCACCCCTCCACTTT. This translates into CATSRQGQGNSPLHF.

The rearrangement links TRBV29-1 to TRBJ2-7, with 8 bases identical to TRBD2. The CDR3 length is 14 residues. Germline V lookup: CDR1 SQVTM, CDR2 ANQGSEA. The junction had 7 bases not matched to a gene; V was cut back by 6 bases and J by 0 bases. CDR3 sequence: CSVYLSGSSYEQYF. DNA for the CDR3: TGCAGCGTATACTTGAGCGGGAGCTCCTACGAGCAGTACTTC.

This clonotype was detected a few times. This chain uses TRBV7-9 with TRBJ2-7, with no clear D. This CDR3 comprises 13 residues. V was pared by 4 bases and J by 7 bases, with 14 bases between. Germline loops: CDR1 SEHNR, CDR2 FQNEAQ (reference sequence). The CDR3 reads CASSSTIGWEQYF. CDR3 nucleotide sequence: TGTGCCAGCAGCTCTACAATCGGGTGGGAGCAGTACTTC.

This clonotype was recorded a few times. V is TRBV6-1 and J is TRBJ2-5; TRBD1 aligns across 7 bases. The CDR3 totals 15 residues. CDR1 and CDR2 (germline): MNHNS, SASEGT. Trimming took 0 bases from V and 2 from J; bases not matched to a gene: 3. The CDR3 nucleotides read TGTGCCAGCAGTGAAGCAGGGGGCGGGCAAGAGACCCAGTACTTC. This sequence encodes CASSEAGGGQETQYF.

The chain has TRBV20-1 and TRBJ2-7; 8 nucleotides align to TRBD2. The V gene's germline CDR1 is DFQATT and CDR2 SNEGSKA (reference sequence). The junction had 15 bases not matched to a gene; V was cut back by 4 bases and J by 1 base. The CDR3 spans 17 residues. The CDR3, as DNA: TGCAGTGCTACGTCCCCGGGTAGCGGGAAGTCTTCCTACGAGCAGTACTTC. This sequence encodes CSATSPGSGKSSYEQYF.

This clonotype appeared once. The rearrangement links TRBV6-2 or TRBV6-3 to TRBJ1-2; TRBD1 aligns across 7 bases. Trimming removed 5 bases from V and 4 bases from J; junction bases left unmatched: 4. The CDR3 spans 13 residues. Per germline, CDR1 MNHEY and CDR2 SVGEGT. CDR3 nucleotide sequence: TGTGCCAGCAGTGGGACAGCGCGCTATGGCTACACCTTC. Amino acids: CASSGTARYGYTF.

The count of this clonotype is one. The genes are TRBV27 and TRBJ2-2; 7 bases fit TRBD2. With 1 base clipped from V and 6 bases from J, the junction kept 11 bases outside the gene matches. Germline V gene lookup returns CDR1 MNHEY and CDR2 SMNVEV (reference sequence). The CDR3 runs to 17 residues. CDR3 DNA sequence: TGTGCCAGCAGTTTATTCGGTTTGGGGCGGGAGTCCGGGGAGCTGTTTTTT. As protein: CASSLFGLGRESGELFF.

This clonotype was recorded a few times. The chain uses TRBV6-6 and TRBJ2-1; 8 bases line up with TRBD1. This CDR3 has 13 amino acids. The germline V gene encodes CDR1 MNHNY and CDR2 SVGAGI (reference sequence). V gave up 8 bases and J gave up 6 bases; unmatched junction bases: 6. The CDR3 DNA reads as TGTGCCAGCGCATCTGACAGGGGCAATGAGCAGTTCTTC. It yields the protein CASASDRGNEQFF.

This chain joins TRBV7-2 and TRBJ2-3; 13 bases fit TRBD2. The CDR3 is 19 amino acids. V lost 3 bases, J lost 3 bases, and 12 bases stayed unmatched. From germline, CDR1 is SGHTA and CDR2 FQGNSA. This CDR3 reads CASSFGRTSGRWVTDTQYF. As DNA, the CDR3 is TGTGCCAGCAGCTTTGGGAGGACTAGCGGGAGATGGGTTACAGATACGCAGTATTTT.

The chain links TRBV2 to TRBJ2-3; D is possibly TRBD2 (6 bases). CDR1 and CDR2 (germline): SNHLY, FYNNEI. The CDR3 spans 15 residues. Trimming shortened V by 8 bases and J by 0 bases, and 15 bases separated the two germline ends. The DNA of the CDR3 is TGTGCCAGCGCCAGGGACTCTACTAGCACAGATACGCAGTATTTT. Protein: CASARDSTSTDTQYF.

The chain carries TRBV19 and TRBJ2-7, with 12 bases matching TRBD2. The V segment lost 5 bases and the J segment 3 bases; nucleotides outside the gene matches: 5. This CDR3 region has 15 residues. Germline-derived CDR1 and CDR2 are LNHDA and SQIVND (reference sequence). Here the CDR3 reads CASSSGLAGFYEQYF. For the CDR3, the DNA is TGTGCCAGTAGTTCGGGACTAGCGGGTTTCTACGAGCAGTACTTC.

This clonotype occurred a few times. V gene TRBV27 combines with J gene TRBJ2-7; 13 positions match TRBD2. V lost 2 bases and J lost 1; bases outside the gene matches: 5. CDR1 MNHEY and CDR2 SMNVEV come from the germline V gene (reference sequence). There are 17 residues in the CDR3. For the CDR3, the DNA is TGTGCCAGCAGTTTACTGGGGGGACTAGCGGGGTCCTACGAGCAGTACTTC. Its translation: CASSLLGGLAGSYEQYF.

The rearrangement uses TRBV7-2 and TRBJ1-5; possibly TRBD1 for D (6 bases). The CDR3 consists of 15 residues. The germline gives CDR1 SGHTA, CDR2 FQGNSA. V was pared by 4 bases and J by 3 bases, with 13 bases between. The CDR3 protein is CASSSGQSINQPQHF. Here the CDR3 DNA reads TGTGCCAGCAGCTCCGGACAGAGTATCAATCAGCCCCAGCATTTT.

This chain connects TRBV12-3 or TRBV12-4 to TRBJ2-7; D unclear. This CDR3 spans 13 amino acids. V was cut by 6 bases and J by 4 bases, with 13 bases left in between. The CDR3 is CASRSDGWYEQYF. The CDR3 nucleotides read TGTGCCAGCAGGAGCGACGGGTGGTACGAGCAGTACTTC.

This sequence joins TRBV20-1 and TRBJ2-7; TRBD1 matches 7 bases. CDR1 and CDR2 (germline): DFQATT, SNEGSKA (reference sequence). J gave up 5 bases and V 6 bases, and 13 bases lay outside the gene matches. The CDR3 extends over 14 amino acids. DNA for the CDR3: TGCAGTGCACCAGAACAGGGGTCTATCCACGAGCAGTACTTC. Its translation is CSAPEQGSIHEQYF.

The gene calls are TRBV4-1 and TRBJ2-5; 9 bases are a match to TRBD1. Per the germline V gene, CDR1 is MGHRA and CDR2 is YSYEKL. This CDR3 has 16 amino acids. After removal of 3 bases from V and 5 bases from J, the junction contained 10 bases not matched to a gene. The CDR3, as DNA: TGCGCCAGCAGCCAGACGGGACAGGGTAGTGCGGAGACCCAGTACTTC. Amino acids: CASSQTGQGSAETQYF.

This chain joins TRBV20-1 and TRBJ2-3; D gene uncertain. The CDR3 length is 14 residues. The germline V gene has CDR1 DFQATT and CDR2 SNEGSKA (reference sequence). Trimming took 0 bases from V and 0 from J, leaving 7 bases between them. In DNA form, the CDR3 reads TGCAGTGCTAGAGAACAGACTAGCACAGATACGCAGTATTTT. The encoded protein is CSAREQTSTDTQYF.

J is TRBJ2-7 and V is TRBV7-6, with D perhaps matching TRBD1 (5 bases). The V gene lost 5 bases and the J gene lost 1 base, with 9 bases spanning the gap. The CDR3 runs 13 residues. CDR1 is SGHVS, CDR2 FNYEAQ, per germline. For the CDR3, the DNA is TGTGCCAGCAGCGCAGGGTGGTCCTACGAGCAGTACTTC. It encodes CASSAGWSYEQYF.

This clonotype was counted a few times. The V and J genes are TRBV6-5 and TRBJ1-6; 8 bases align to TRBD1. Unmatched junction bases numbered 5, after V lost 4 bases and J lost 0 bases. The CDR3 length is 17 residues. From germline, CDR1 is MNHEY and CDR2 SVGAGI. The CDR3 spells CASSSQGASSYNSPLHF. CDR3 nucleotides: TGTGCCAGCAGTTCTCAGGGGGCAAGCTCCTATAATTCACCCCTCCACTTT.

This chain uses TRBV6-5 with TRBJ2-7, with TRBD2 as a possible D gene (6 bases). Trimming pared 2 bases from V and 0 bases from J, leaving 11 bases between. This CDR3 spans 15 amino acids. CDR1 is MNHEY, CDR2 SVGAGI, per germline. The CDR3 spells CASSYDGSGSYEQYF. The CDR3, as DNA: TGTGCCAGCAGTTACGACGGGAGTGGCTCCTACGAGCAGTACTTC.

The chain joins TRBV20-1 to TRBJ2-7; 10 bases map to TRBD2. The CDR3 runs 14 residues. V lost 4 bases and J lost 2; bases outside the gene matches: 5. Germline values: CDR1 DFQATT, CDR2 SNEGSKA (reference sequence). CDR3 in DNA: TGCAGTGCTAAGATAGCGGGAGGAGCCTACGAGCAGTACTTC. It is translated as CSAKIAGGAYEQYF.

The V call is TRBV6-2 or TRBV6-3, the J call TRBJ2-5, with D possibly being TRBD1 or TRBD2 (5 bases each). The CDR3 runs to 15 residues. CDR1 and CDR2 (germline): MNHEY, SVGEGT. V was trimmed by 4 bases and J by 5 bases, leaving 17 bases between them. The CDR3 DNA is TGTGCCAGCAGTTCCATCAGCTCGGGGCGGGAGACCCAGTACTTC. Amino acids: CASSSISSGRETQYF.

The chain employs TRBV6-1 and TRBJ1-1; TRBD1 matches at 9 bases. This CDR3 region has 15 residues. Germline V gene data show CDR1 as MNHNS and CDR2 as SASEGT. J gave up 5 bases and V 5 bases, and 9 bases lay outside the gene matches. CDR3 sequence (DNA): TGTGCCAGCAGTAAATCCCGGGACAGGGTAACTGAAGCTTTCTTT. Residues: CASSKSRDRVTEAFF.

The J gene is TRBJ2-7, the V gene TRBV7-6, with a possible D match to TRBD1 (6 bases). The CDR3 totals 14 residues. Germline-derived CDR1 and CDR2 are SGHVS and FNYEAQ. Trimming pared 1 base from V and 1 base from J, leaving 8 bases between. The CDR3 DNA sequence: TGTGCCAGCAGCTTAGGACAGGATTCCTACGAGCAGTACTTC. Protein product: CASSLGQDSYEQYF.

The V call is TRBV20-1, the J call TRBJ1-3; TRBD1 matches 7 bases. The CDR3 is 13 residues long. Germline V gene lookup returns CDR1 DFQATT and CDR2 SNEGSKA (reference sequence). V lost 5 bases, J lost 0 bases, and 1 base stayed unmatched. CDR3 loop: CSAGTASGNTIYF. CDR3 nucleotide sequence: TGCAGTGCTGGGACAGCCTCTGGAAACACCATATATTTT.

The sample holds a few counts of this clonotype. Sequence at one end of the junction differs from germline and may be a read error. The rearrangement joins TRBV4-1 to TRBJ2-5; TRBD1 is a possible D gene (5 bases). Germline V gene lookup returns CDR1 MGHRA and CDR2 YSYEKL. The CDR3 runs 15 residues. This CDR3 is CASNGKRGSRETQYF. The CDR3 region has the DNA TGTGCCAGCAACGGAAAAAGGGGTTCTCGAGAGACCCAGTACTTC.

This clonotype was detected only a few times. The rearrangement joins TRBV15 to TRBJ2-6; no firm D call. Germline V CDR1 and CDR2: LNHNV, YYDKDF (reference sequence). CDR3 length: 16 amino acids. Between the trimmed V and J ends, which lost 0 bases and 2 bases, there was a span of 8 bases. CDR3 residues: CATSRDRATGANVLTF. CDR3 nucleotide sequence: TGTGCCACCAGCAGAGATCGGGCTACTGGGGCCAACGTCCTGACTTTC.

The rearrangement uses TRBV20-1 and TRBJ1-6; D gene ambiguous. Germline CDR1 reads DFQATT; CDR2 reads SNEGSKA (reference sequence). The V end lost 6 bases, the J end lost 7 bases, and 7 bases lay between the germline ends. The CDR3 spans 11 residues. The CDR3 sequence is CSARHNSPLHF. The CDR3 DNA follows: TGCAGTGCGAGACACAATTCACCCCTCCACTTT.

This clonotype was picked up a small number of times. The chain is built from TRBV7-6 and TRBJ1-5; D uncertain. The germline V gene has CDR1 SGHVS and CDR2 FNYEAQ. This CDR3 spans 15 amino acids. The V gene lost 3 bases and the J gene lost 2 bases, with 11 bases spanning the gap. The CDR3, as DNA: TGTGCCAGCAGCTTGGAAGCTACAGGCAATCAGCCCCAGCATTTT. This sequence encodes CASSLEATGNQPQHF.